Listed below are T cell receptor beta chains from one sample, sequenced in a study of T cell repertoires in cytomegalovirus infection. The antigens for these receptors are not known. In TCRdb, the reads were re-called with MiXCR into one record per CDR3 protein. The data show about 310,000 distinct CDR3 sequences, more than 20% seen once. The sample in question was cultured PBMCs, obtained from culture after CMV antigen stimulation. Every receptor here comes from a human donor in good health (CMV status not recorded). Some clones in this sample may be carry-over from other donors' samples. Each CDR3 is given with its conserved first and last residue. Each record gives: clone size, V gene, J gene, CDR3 protein. Only some rows state a clone size, as once, few, many or a class for expanded clones.

.	TRBV7-2	TRBJ1-1	CASSQGTGGITEAFF
many	TRBV11-2	TRBJ1-5	CASSRTGTGVQPQHF
.	TRBV6-2/TRBV6-3	TRBJ1-1	CASSDWRNTEAFF
.	TRBV15	TRBJ2-3	CATSRDPGLAGATDTQYF
.	TRBV4-1	TRBJ1-4	CASSQGGTGGAEKLFF
few	TRBV11-2	TRBJ2-3	CASSPGLAGGFTDTQYF
.	TRBV12-3/TRBV12-4	TRBJ1-6	CASSSYNSPLHF
few	TRBV20-1	TRBJ1-6	CSARNPGSSYNSPLHF
few	TRBV19	TRBJ2-1	CASSLSGLAGVGSYNEQFF
.	TRBV18	TRBJ2-6	CASSPQDLYSGANVLTF
.	TRBV6-1	TRBJ1-5	CASSEVGRGLGSQPQHF
.	TRBV11-2	TRBJ2-5	CASSRGAQETQYF
few	TRBV5-1	TRBJ2-1	CASSASGLPSYNEQFF
many	TRBV7-2	TRBJ2-5	CASSLSRQETQYF
.	TRBV7-6	TRBJ2-2	CASSAYRRAGELFF
.	TRBV24-1	TRBJ2-4	CATSAGEGNLAKNIQYF
many	TRBV7-2	TRBJ2-1	CASSLSRVAGDGEQFF
.	TRBV4-1	TRBJ1-5	CASSQPRTGSNQPQHF
.	TRBV19	TRBJ2-3	CASSISPTRSSTDTQYF
few	TRBV19	TRBJ1-2	CASSTGTEIYGYTF
many	TRBV11-3	TRBJ2-3	CASSLGTSGSTDTQYF
.	TRBV15	TRBJ2-3	CATSRDPNLPPDTQYF
few	TRBV20-1	TRBJ2-1	CSANPGQGANEQFF
.	TRBV7-2	TRBJ1-5	CASKHPGSSNQPQHF